These T cell receptor beta chains were read from a single sample in a study of tumor and adjacent non-tumor tissue in lung cancer. Using its own MiXCR run on the multiplex PCR reads, TCRdb lists one record per CDR3 protein. The sample consists of roughly 82,000 distinct CDR3 sequences, roughly three quarters of them appearing once. The sample consisted of distant non-tumor lung tissue. These receptors came from a woman in her forties or fifties with non-small cell lung cancer. Each CDR3 is given with its conserved first and last residue. A D gene is named only where the DNA matches it firmly. Rows give clone size only sometimes, using once, few, many, or a class for an expanded clone.

clone_size j_call d_call v_call cdr3_nt cdr3_aa
. TRBJ2-7 TRBD1 TRBV6-6 TGTGCCAGCAATCTACCGGGACAGGGATACGAGCAGTGCTTC CASNLPGQGYEQCF
. TRBJ2-1 . TRBV7-8 TGTACCAGCCGCCCCGGACTAGGGGGATGCCGGGTCGTTGAGCAGTTCTTC CTSRPGLGGCRVVEQFF
. TRBJ2-3 . TRBV6-1 TGTGCCGGCACGCACGATACGCAGTATTTT CAGTHDTQYF
. TRBJ2-5 . TRBV29-1 TGCAGCGTGGTGGATCGTTTAATGGACCAAGAGATCCAGTACTTC CSVVDRLMDQEIQYF
few TRBJ2-1 . TRBV6-8 TGTGCCAGTAAAACTAGCACGTTCTTC CASKTSTFF
medium-sized TRBJ2-1 TRBD2 TRBV6-2/TRBV6-3 TGTGCCAGCAAGCCGGGACTAGCATTCAATGAGCAGTTCTTC CASKPGLAFNEQFF
. TRBJ1-5 . TRBV28 TGTGTCAGCAACCCGGACATGGACCCTACACAGCCCCAGCATTTT CVSNPDMDPTQPQHF
. TRBJ2-1 . TRBV7-8 TGTGCCAGCAGCTTTTTGGCGGGGCATAATGAGCAGTTCTTC CASSFLAGHNEQFF
. TRBJ2-2 . TRBV7-9 TGTGCCAGCAGCTTAGCCCAGGCGCGCCGCACCGGGGAGCTGTTTTTT CASSLAQARRTGELFF
. TRBJ2-7 TRBD1 TRBV11-2 TGTGCCATCAGCACCGGGACAGGACGCACCTACGAGCAGTACTTT CAISTGTGRTYEQYF
. TRBJ2-7 . TRBV4-1 TGCGCCAGCAACCGAGAGGCTCGGCCTTCATACGAGCAGTACTTC CASNREARPSYEQYF
. TRBJ2-7 . TRBV5-1 TGCGCCAGCAGCTTGGCGGCGACCGGGTACGACGAGCACTACTTC CASSLAATGYDEHYF
. TRBJ2-7 . TRBV20-1 TGCAGTGATAGCGGAAGCCTCTATGAGCAGTACTTC CSDSGSLYEQYF
once TRBJ2-2 TRBD2 TRBV10-2 TGCGCCAGCAATACTAGCGGGAGCATCGGGGAGCTGTTCTTT CASNTSGSIGELFF
. TRBJ2-5 . TRBV18 TGTGCCAGCTCACCAACCCATACAGAAGAGACCCAGTACTTC CASSPTHTEETQYF
. TRBJ2-1 . TRBV11-2 TGTGTCAACAGCTTTGGCAGTGCCGACAATGAGCAGCTCTTC CVNSFGSADNEQLF
many TRBJ2-5 . TRBV11-2 TGTGCCAGCAGCTCCCTAGGGGAATACCCAAAAGAGACCCAGTACTTC CASSSLGEYPKETQYF
. TRBJ2-4 TRBD2 TRBV10-3 TGTGCCACTAGTGAGGGAGGGCTAGCCAAAAACATTCAGTACTTC CATSEGGLAKNIQYF
few TRBJ2-1 . TRBV30 TGTGCCTGGAGGAAACGCAATGAGCAGTTCTTC CAWRKRNEQFF
once TRBJ1-1 . TRBV5-4 TGTGCCAGCAGCTTGGCTGGGTACACCGAAGCTTTCTTT CASSLAGYTEAFF
. TRBJ2-3 . TRBV20-1 TGCAGTGCACAGGACTCGGGGCGGGACACAGATACGCAGTATTTT CSAQDSGRDTDTQYF
. TRBJ1-1 . TRBV5-5 TGTGCCAGCAGCTCGGCGACTAGAAGCACTGAAGCTTTCTTT CASSSATRSTEAFF
once TRBJ1-5 . TRBV10-3 TGTGCCATCAGTGTAGAGGATGGCTATCAGCCCCTGCATTTT CAISVEDGYQPLHF
. TRBJ2-3 TRBD1 TRBV11-2 TGTGCCAGCGGCTTGTGGGGCCAGCTAGGGACAGATACTCAGTATTTT CASGLWGQLGTDTQYF
. TRBJ2-5 TRBD1 TRBV7-2 TGTGCCAGCAGCTTAAGGTCGACAGGGGCCTTGGAGACCCAGTACTTC CASSLRSTGALETQYF
. TRBJ1-1 . TRBV4-1 TGCGCCAGCAGTCGAGGGGAGGGGTGGGACACTGAAGCTTTCTTT CASSRGEGWDTEAFF
. TRBJ2-3 . TRBV11-2 TGTACCAGCAGCTTAGGGGTCCTAACTAGTAGAGATACGCAGTATTTT CTSSLGVLTSRDTQYF
. TRBJ2-3 . TRBV6-1 TGTGTCAGCAGTGAAGCAGGGCTTACGGTCCTTAATATGTATACGCAGTATTTT CVSSEAGLTVLNMYTQYF
once TRBJ2-7 . TRBV5-6 TGTGCCAGCAGCTTGCGTTGGTACGTGCAGTACTTC CASSLRWYVQYF
. TRBJ2-7 TRBD2 TRBV4-1 TGCTCCAGCAGCGGGCTAGCGGGAGGGGAAAGGACCTACGAGCAATACTTC CSSSGLAGGERTYEQYF
. TRBJ2-1 . TRBV28 TGTGCCAACAGTTATATAATGAATGAGCAGTTCTTC CANSYIMNEQFF
few TRBJ2-1 . TRBV5-1 TGCACCAGCAGCTTGGTAGGTCGAGGTTCCTACAATGAGCAGTTCTTC CTSSLVGRGSYNEQFF
. TRBJ2-7 . TRBV6-1 TGTACCAGCAAAGAAAATCCCCGTGCCCACCCCTACGAGCATTACTTC CTSKENPRAHPYEHYF
. TRBJ2-7 . TRBV6-1 TGCGCCAGCAGTGGAGGGAGTTGGCTCGAGCAGTACTTC CASSGGSWLEQYF
. TRBJ2-7 . TRBV6-2/TRBV6-3 TGTGTCAGTAGTTTAGCCCCTTACAATGAGCAGTACTTC CVSSLAPYNEQYF
. TRBJ2-2 . TRBV10-1 TGTGCCAGTCGACTAGGGAGCACCGGGGAGCTGTTTTTT CASRLGSTGELFF
many TRBJ2-5 TRBD2 TRBV24-1 TGTGCCACCAGTGATTCGGGGGGAACGGAGACCCAGTACTTC CATSDSGGTETQYF
. TRBJ2-1 TRBD2 TRBV11-2 TGTGCCGAAGGGGAGGGAGGGCCACAGGAGCAGTTCTTC CAEGEGGPQEQFF
. TRBJ2-7 . TRBV6-6 TGTGCCAGCATAGGAATTAGGGTGCACGAGCAGTACTTC CASIGIRVHEQYF
. TRBJ2-1 . TRBV11-2 TGTGCCAGCAGCTTAGATAACAGGACTCACAATGAGCAGTTCTTC CASSLDNRTHNEQFF
. TRBJ2-5 . TRBV5-6 TGTGCCGGCAGCTTTCGTGAGACCCAGTACTTC CAGSFRETQYF
. TRBJ2-3 . TRBV10-3 TGTGCCATCAGTGGTGGTATAGGGGGCGGGACAGATACTCGGTATTTT CAISGGIGGGTDTRYF
. TRBJ2-3 . TRBV5-5 TGTGCTAGCAGCCACCCACACGGACTACCTACAGATACGCAGTTTTTT CASSHPHGLPTDTQFF
. TRBJ2-7 . TRBV11-2 TGTGCCAGCAGTCCTAGTGGGACCGACTACGAGCAGTACTTC CASSPSGTDYEQYF
once TRBJ2-1 . TRBV11-1 TGTGCCAGCAGCCCACACGGGGCCATCGGGATTGGTGAGCAGTCCTTC CASSPHGAIGIGEQSF
. TRBJ2-5 . TRBV28 TGTGCCAGCAGTTTTGGTCAGAGGGTGGAGACCCAGAACTTC CASSFGQRVETQNF
. TRBJ2-7 . TRBV5-5 TGTGCTAGCAGCTTCGAAGGCATCTATGAGCAGTACTTC CASSFEGIYEQYF
. TRBJ1-1 . TRBV11-2 TGTGCCAACAACTTGCTAATACTGGGAACTGAAGCTTTCTTT CANNLLILGTEAFF
. TRBJ2-1 . TRBV24-1 TGTGCCACCAATGGTGCCGGGACTTACTCCTACAATGAGCAGTTCTTC CATNGAGTYSYNEQFF
. TRBJ2-3 TRBD1 TRBV29-1 TGCAGTGCCCTGACAGGGGTTAGTTCAGATACGCAGTATTTT CSALTGVSSDTQYF
. TRBJ1-6 . TRBV11-2 TGTGTCAGCAGCTTAGTCAAGGGTAATTCACCCCTCCACTTT CVSSLVKGNSPLHF
. TRBJ2-2 TRBD2 TRBV4-1 TGCGCCAGCGGCCAGGGACTAGCGGGAGCGATCGGGGAGCTTTTTTTT CASGQGLAGAIGELFF
. TRBJ2-2 TRBD1 TRBV12-3/TRBV12-4 TGTGCCAGCAGTTTAAGGACAGGGACAAACACCGGGGACCTGCTTTTT CASSLRTGTNTGDLLF
. TRBJ2-3 . TRBV5-4 TGTGCCAGCGGCTTCTTCGACACAGATACGCAGTATTTT CASGFFDTDTQYF
. TRBJ2-3 . TRBV12-3/TRBV12-4 TGTGCCAGCAACCTGACTATGGCTGGAGCCTACACAGATACGCAGTATTTT CASNLTMAGAYTDTQYF
. TRBJ2-3 . TRBV7-9 TGTGCCAGCAGTCCCAGTCATCGGACAGAGAGCACAGATACGCAGTATTTT CASSPSHRTESTDTQYF